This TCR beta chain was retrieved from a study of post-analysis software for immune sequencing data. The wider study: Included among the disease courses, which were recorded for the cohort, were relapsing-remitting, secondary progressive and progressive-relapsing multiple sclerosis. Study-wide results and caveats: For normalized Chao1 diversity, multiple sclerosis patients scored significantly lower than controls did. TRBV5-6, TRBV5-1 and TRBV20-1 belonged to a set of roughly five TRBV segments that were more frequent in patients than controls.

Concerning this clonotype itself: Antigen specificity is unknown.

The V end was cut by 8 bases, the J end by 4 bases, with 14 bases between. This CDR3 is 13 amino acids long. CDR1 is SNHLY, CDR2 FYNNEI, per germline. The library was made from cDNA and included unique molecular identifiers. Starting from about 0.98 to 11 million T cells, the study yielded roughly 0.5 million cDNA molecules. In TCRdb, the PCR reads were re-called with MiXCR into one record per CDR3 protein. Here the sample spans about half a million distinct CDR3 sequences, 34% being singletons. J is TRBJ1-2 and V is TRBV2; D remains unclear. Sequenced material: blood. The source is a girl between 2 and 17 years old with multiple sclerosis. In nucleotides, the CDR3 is TGTGCCAGCTCGATACTGAGCTTCTATGGCTACACCTTC. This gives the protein CASSILSFYGYTF.